The 16 T cell receptor beta chains reported below all come from one sample, sequenced in a study of T cell clones after liver transplantation. Method: immunoSEQ multiplex PCR; TCRdb's copy keeps in-frame clones and lacks some. The profile shows around 15,000 clones, about four fifths of them singletons. Sequencing used CD8+ T cells from blood, obtained roughly 50 months after liver transplant. These receptors were taken from a human patient who received a liver transplant. The T cells may partly be graft donor cells.

V and J are TRBV27 and TRBJ2-5, with 8 bases fitting TRBD1. The CDR3 is 16 amino acids. Germline trimming cut 0 bases from V and 4 bases from J; bases unmatched to any gene: 7. Germline CDR1 and CDR2: MNHEY and SMNVEV (reference sequence). CDR3 coding DNA: TGTGCCAGCAGTTTATCTGTTCAGGGGGCTGGAGAGACCCAGTACTTC. Translating gives CASSLSVQGAGETQYF.

The chain combines TRBV9 with TRBJ1-4; D remains ambiguous. The CDR3 has 13 amino acids. Germline lookup yields CDR1 SGDLS and CDR2 YYNGEE. V was trimmed by 6 bases and J by 1 base, leaving 7 bases between them. CDR3 bases: TGTGCCAGCAATAAGGGAACTAATGAAAAACTGTTTTTT. As protein: CASNKGTNEKLFF.

The chain employs TRBV9 and TRBJ1-2; D might be TRBD1 (5 bases). The CDR3 is made up of 14 amino acids. The germline V and J ends were trimmed by 4 bases and 4 bases, with 14 bases remaining between them. Germline CDR1 and CDR2: SGDLS and YYNGEE. The DNA for the CDR3 is TGTGCCAGCAGCTCCGGGGGGTTCGCCTATGGCTACACCTTC. Encoded protein: CASSSGGFAYGYTF. Variable domain in full (rest from reference TRBV9 and TRBJ1-2): DSGVTQTPKHLITATGQRVTLRCSPRSGDLSVYWYQQSLDQGLQFLIQYYNGEERAKGNILERFSAQQFPDLHSELNLSSLELGDSALYFCASSSGGFAYGYTFGSGTRLTVV.

This rearrangement joins TRBV30 to TRBJ2-1, with unresolved D. V dropped 3 bases and J dropped 4 bases, with 4 bases sitting between them. There are 11 residues in the CDR3. Germline CDR1 reads GTSNPN; CDR2 reads SVGIG (reference sequence). DNA of the CDR3: TGTGCCTGGAGAATATACAATGAGCAGTTCTTC. This encodes CAWRIYNEQFF.

This chain connects TRBV4-2 to TRBJ2-3; tentatively, D is TRBD2 (5 bases). V dropped 5 bases and J dropped 2 bases, with 11 bases sitting between them. This CDR3 is 14 amino acids long. CDR1 LGHNA and CDR2 YNFKEQ come from the germline V gene. CDR3: CASSLGRVTDTQYF. CDR3 DNA: TGTGCCAGCAGCTTAGGGCGGGTCACAGATACGCAGTATTTT.

The J gene is TRBJ2-7, the V gene TRBV27; 7 bases are shared with TRBD2. The length of the CDR3 is 17 residues. V shed 6 bases, J shed 3 bases, and the junction held 17 bases outside the gene matches. In germline, CDR1 is MNHEY, CDR2 SMNVEV (reference sequence). CDR3 residues: CASSNPPDGPGGYEQYF. The CDR3 DNA is TGTGCCAGCAGCAACCCGCCGGACGGTCCGGGGGGCTACGAGCAGTACTTC.

The V and J genes are TRBV7-6 and TRBJ2-3; no clear D. V was clipped by 4 bases and J by 5 bases, with 7 bases between them. Germline V gene lookup returns CDR1 SGHVS and CDR2 FNYEAQ. This CDR3 has 12 residues. The CDR3 DNA sequence: TGTGCCAGCAGCTCCGACATAGATACGCAGTATTTT. It encodes CASSSDIDTQYF.

V is TRBV9 and J is TRBJ2-7; 8 bases match TRBD1. CDR1 is SGDLS, CDR2 YYNGEE, per germline. V was pared by 3 bases and J by 1 base, with 6 bases of the junction left unmatched. The CDR3 runs to 15 residues. Here the CDR3 reads CASSDGQGASYEQYF. Here the CDR3 DNA reads TGTGCCAGCAGCGACGGCCAGGGGGCTTCCTACGAGCAGTACTTC. Full variable domain (outside the CDR3, taken from reference TRBV9 and TRBJ2-7): DSGVTQTPKHLITATGQRVTLRCSPRSGDLSVYWYQQSLDQGLQFLIQYYNGEERAKGNILERFSAQQFPDLHSELNLSSLELGDSALYFCASSDGQGASYEQYFGPGTRLTVT.

The rearrangement uses TRBV2 and TRBJ2-1; either TRBD1 or TRBD2 may supply D (6 bases each). Germline lookup yields CDR1 SNHLY and CDR2 FYNNEI. The V gene lost 11 bases and the J gene lost 5 bases, with 22 bases spanning the gap. The CDR3 is 15 amino acids. This CDR3 is CAERGQRAGNNEQFF. The DNA for the CDR3 is TGTGCCGAACGGGGACAACGGGCGGGAAACAATGAGCAGTTCTTC.

This rearrangement joins TRBV4-1 to TRBJ2-7, with 9 bases identical to TRBD1. This CDR3 region has 15 residues. Germline CDR1 reads MGHRA; CDR2 reads YSYEKL. V lost 2 bases and J lost 6; bases outside the gene matches: 8. CDR3 sequence reads: CASSQKQGAAAEQYF. The CDR3 DNA reads TGCGCCAGCAGCCAAAAACAGGGGGCGGCCGCCGAGCAGTACTTC.

The chain has TRBV7-8 and TRBJ2-1; D tentatively fits TRBD1 or TRBD2 (5 bases each). CDR1 is SGHVS, CDR2 FQNEAQ, per germline. The CDR3 is made up of 13 amino acids. Between the trimmed V and J ends, which lost 6 bases and 3 bases, there was a span of 9 bases. CDR3 bases: TGTGCCAGCAGACGGGACGGCTACAATGAGCAGTTCTTC. This gives the protein CASRRDGYNEQFF.

The genes are TRBV5-4 and TRBJ2-3; 7 bases match TRBD1. V trimming: 4 bases; J trimming: 3 bases; junction bases outside the gene matches: 8. The germline V gene has CDR1 SGHNT and CDR2 YYREEE (reference sequence). The CDR3 runs 15 residues. The CDR3 sequence: CASSLPGTATDTQYF. CDR3 sequence (DNA): TGTGCCAGCAGCCTCCCCGGGACAGCTACAGATACGCAGTATTTT.

CDR3 protein: CASSPYPPLDINQPQHF. As DNA, the CDR3 is TGTGCCAGCAGCCCATACCCCCCGTTGGACATCAATCAGCCCCAGCATTTT. The chain links TRBV7-9 to TRBJ1-5, with D tentatively TRBD1 (5 bases). Germline CDR1 is SEHNR and CDR2 is FQNEAQ (reference sequence). Trimming removed 5 bases from V and 3 bases from J, with 20 bases in between. CDR3 size: 17 residues.

The rearrangement joins TRBV29-1 to TRBJ2-5; 8 bases match TRBD1. The CDR3 loop spans 14 amino acids. With 3 bases clipped from V and 3 bases from J, the junction kept 6 bases outside the gene matches. Germline-derived CDR1 and CDR2 are SQVTM and ANQGSEA. The CDR3 region has the DNA TGCAGCGTTGACCGAGACAGGGGCAAAGAGACCCAGTACTTC. This translates into CSVDRDRGKETQYF.

The chain carries TRBV19 and TRBJ2-7, with 8 bases that match TRBD1. The germline V gene encodes CDR1 LNHDA and CDR2 SQIVND (reference sequence). V gave up 3 bases and J gave up 6 bases; unmatched junction bases: 10. The CDR3 sequence is 15 residues long. The CDR3 sequence: CASSMFGQGPSEQYF. CDR3 nucleotide sequence: TGTGCCAGTAGTATGTTCGGACAGGGACCTTCCGAGCAGTACTTC.

In this sample, this clone turned up a few times. The V and J genes are TRBV19 and TRBJ2-7, with TRBD1 matching 8 bases. The J segment lost 6 bases and the V segment lost 3 bases, leaving 4 bases of the junction unmatched. The germline V gene encodes CDR1 LNHDA and CDR2 SQIVND (reference sequence). There are 13 residues in the CDR3. The CDR3 bases are TGTGCCAGTAGTATCCGACAGGGGCTCGAGCAGTACTTC. This gives the protein CASSIRQGLEQYF.